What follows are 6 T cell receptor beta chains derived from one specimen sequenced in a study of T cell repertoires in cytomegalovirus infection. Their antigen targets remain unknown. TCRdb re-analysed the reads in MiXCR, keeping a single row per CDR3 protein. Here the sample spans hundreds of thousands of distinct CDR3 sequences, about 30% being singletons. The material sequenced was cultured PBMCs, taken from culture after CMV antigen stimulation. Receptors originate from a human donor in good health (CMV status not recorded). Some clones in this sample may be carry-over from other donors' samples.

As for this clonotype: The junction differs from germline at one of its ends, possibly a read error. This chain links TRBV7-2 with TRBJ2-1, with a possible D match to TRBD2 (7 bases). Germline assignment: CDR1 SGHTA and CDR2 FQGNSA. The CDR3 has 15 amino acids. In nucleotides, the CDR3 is TGTGCCAGCAGCCGACGGCGAGGGGGGGGTAATGAGCGGTTCTTC. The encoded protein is CASSRRRGGGNERFF.

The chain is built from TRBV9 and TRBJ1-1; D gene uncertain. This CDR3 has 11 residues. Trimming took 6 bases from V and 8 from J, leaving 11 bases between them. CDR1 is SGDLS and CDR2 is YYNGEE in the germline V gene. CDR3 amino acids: CASTPRTEAFF. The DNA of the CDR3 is TGTGCCAGCACCCCGCGGACGGAAGCTTTCTTT. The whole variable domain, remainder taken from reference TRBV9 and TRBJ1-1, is DSGVTQTPKHLITATGQRVTLRCSPRSGDLSVYWYQQSLDQGLQFLIQYYNGEERAKGNILERFSAQQFPDLHSELNLSSLELGDSALYFCASTPRTEAFFGQGTRLTVV.

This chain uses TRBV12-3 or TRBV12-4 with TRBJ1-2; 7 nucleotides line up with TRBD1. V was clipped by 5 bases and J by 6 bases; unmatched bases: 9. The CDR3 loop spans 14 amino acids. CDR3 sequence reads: CASSRQGIGNGYTF. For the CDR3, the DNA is TGTGCCAGCAGTCGACAGGGTATAGGCAATGGCTACACCTTC.

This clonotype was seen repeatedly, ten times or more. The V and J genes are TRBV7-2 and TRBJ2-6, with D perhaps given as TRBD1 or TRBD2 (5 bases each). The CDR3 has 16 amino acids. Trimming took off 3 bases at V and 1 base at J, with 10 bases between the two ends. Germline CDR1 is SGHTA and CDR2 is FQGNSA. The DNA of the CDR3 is TGTGCCAGCAGCTTCGTCGGGGCTTCTGGGGCCAACGTCCTGACTTTC. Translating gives CASSFVGASGANVLTF. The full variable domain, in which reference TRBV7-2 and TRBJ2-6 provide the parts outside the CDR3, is GAGVSQSPSNKVTEKGKDVELRCDPISGHTALYWYRQSLGQGLEFLIYFQGNSAPDKSGLPSDRFSAERTGGSVSTLTIQRTQQEDSAVYLCASSFVGASGANVLTFGAGSRLTVL.

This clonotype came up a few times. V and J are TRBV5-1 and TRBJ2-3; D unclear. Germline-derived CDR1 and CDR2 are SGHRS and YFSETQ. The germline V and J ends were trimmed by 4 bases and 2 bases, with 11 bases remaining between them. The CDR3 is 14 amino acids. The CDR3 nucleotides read TGCGCCAGCAGCCCCGGCGAGTACACAGATACGCAGTATTTT. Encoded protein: CASSPGEYTDTQYF. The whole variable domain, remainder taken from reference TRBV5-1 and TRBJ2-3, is KAGVTQTPRYLIKTRGQQVTLSCSPISGHRSVSWYQQTPGQGLQFLFEYFSETQRNKGNFPGRFSGRQFSNSRSEMNVSTLELGDSALYLCASSPGEYTDTQYFGPGTRLTVL.

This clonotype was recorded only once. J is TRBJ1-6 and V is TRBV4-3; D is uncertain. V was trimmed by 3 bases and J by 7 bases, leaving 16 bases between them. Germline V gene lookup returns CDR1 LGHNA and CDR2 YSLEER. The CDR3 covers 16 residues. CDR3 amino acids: CASSQNRGFTNSPLHF. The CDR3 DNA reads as TGCGCCAGCAGCCAGAATCGGGGTTTTACGAATTCACCCCTCCACTTT.